The 16 T cell receptor beta chains given below trace back to one sample, sequenced in a study of cytomegalovirus exposure and HLA in healthy donors (dated by TCRdb to about 2017). Preparation of the library involved the immunoSEQ multiplex PCR assay. For the multiplex PCR, a mixture combining 60 forward primers for TCR Vbeta segments and 13 reverse primers for TCR Jbeta segments was used. What TCRdb holds here is the immuneACCESS table cut down to in-frame rearrangements. Part of the clones is not present; checked against another copy, under half of the missing clones reflect an unresolved V gene, and the others are unexplained. Present in this sample are under 200,000 clones, over 60% of which were seen just once. The ten largest clones take up approximately 2.1% of the sample. Sequenced sample: PBMCs. These receptors were collected from a woman aged 50 to 65 in good health and CMV-seronegative.

This rearrangement joins TRBV12-5 to TRBJ2-1, with unresolved D. V shed 5 bases and J shed 0 bases, with 20 bases lying between them. From germline, CDR1 is LGHNT and CDR2 FRNRAP. CDR3 size: 18 residues. The CDR3, as DNA: TGTGCTAGTGGTCTTGCAGTTGACACCCCAGGCTCCTACAATGAGCAGTTCTTC. Encoded protein: CASGLAVDTPGSYNEQFF.

The rearrangement links TRBV4-3 to TRBJ2-5; no clear D. The end of the DNA aligns better with TRBJ2-7, so the J call may be wrong. In germline, CDR1 is LGHNA, CDR2 YSLEER. The CDR3 consists of 15 residues. The CDR3 sequence is CASSQDNGIPSEQYF. The CDR3 DNA is TGCGCCAGCAGCCAAGATAACGGCATTCCGAGCGAGCAGTACTTC.

This sequence joins TRBV2 and TRBJ1-1; D call uncertain. Germline V gives CDR1 SNHLY, CDR2 FYNNEI. CDR3 length: 11 residues. V was trimmed by 5 bases and J by 2 bases, leaving 3 bases between them. CDR3 protein: CASSRNTEAFF. The CDR3 nucleotides read TGTGCCAGCAGTCGTAACACTGAAGCTTTCTTT.

V and J are TRBV23-1 and TRBJ2-7; D is undetermined. TRBV23-1 is classed as an ORF, of uncertain function. The V end lost 4 bases, the J end lost 0 bases, and 10 bases lay between the germline ends. This CDR3 spans 14 amino acids. The DNA of the CDR3 is TGCGCCAGCAGTCGGCAGGAACACTCCTACGAGCAGTACTTC. Its translation: CASSRQEHSYEQYF.

The chain has TRBV28 and TRBJ2-3, with D perhaps matching TRBD1 (6 bases). The CDR3 spans 13 residues. Germline lookup yields CDR1 MDHEN and CDR2 SYDVKM. Between the trimmed V and J ends, which lost 5 bases and 4 bases, there was a span of 10 bases. The CDR3 DNA reads as TGTGCCAGCAGTCGAACAGGGTCAGATACGCAGTATTTT. It encodes CASSRTGSDTQYF. The whole variable domain, remainder taken from reference TRBV28 and TRBJ2-3, is DVKVTQSSRYLVKRTGEKVFLECVQDMDHENMFWYRQDPGLGLRLIYFSYDVKMKEKGDIPEGYSVSREKKERFSLILESASTNQTSMYLCASSRTGSDTQYFGPGTRLTVL.

The chain has TRBV4-1 and TRBJ1-2, with 7 bases aligning to TRBD1. The CDR3 extends over 15 amino acids. Germline V CDR1 and CDR2: MGHRA, YSYEKL. V shed 1 base and J 4 bases; nucleotides not matched to a gene: 6. CDR3 nucleotides: TGCGCCAGCAGCCAAGCGCAGGGGGGCTTCTATGGCTACACCTTC. Translation: CASSQAQGGFYGYTF.

This chain connects TRBV7-2 to TRBJ2-5; possibly TRBD2 for D (5 bases). CDR3 length: 14 residues. With 5 bases removed from V and 5 bases from J, the gap between germline ends came to 15 bases. From germline, CDR1 is SGHTA and CDR2 FQGNSA. The CDR3 sequence: CASSDPGNSETQYF. The CDR3 DNA is TGTGCCAGCAGCGACCCGGGGAACTCGGAGACCCAGTACTTC. The whole variable domain, remainder taken from reference TRBV7-2 and TRBJ2-5, is GAGVSQSPSNKVTEKGKDVELRCDPISGHTALYWYRQSLGQGLEFLIYFQGNSAPDKSGLPSDRFSAERTGGSVSTLTIQRTQQEDSAVYLCASSDPGNSETQYFGPGTRLLVL.

The V and J genes are TRBV6-6 and TRBJ1-1; 7 nucleotides line up with TRBD1. With V trimmed by 6 bases and J by 4 bases, 5 bases remained unmatched. The CDR3 is made up of 13 amino acids. Germline V lookup: CDR1 MNHNY, CDR2 SVGAGI (reference sequence). The CDR3 sequence is CASSPQGGTEAFF. Written as DNA, the CDR3 is TGTGCCAGCAGCCCTCAGGGGGGCACTGAAGCTTTCTTT.

The chain is built from TRBV28 and TRBJ2-6; D not certain. V was shortened by 4 bases and J by 0 bases, with 10 bases between the two germline ends. The germline CDR1 and CDR2 sequences are MDHEN and SYDVKM. The CDR3 extends over 16 amino acids. The CDR3 DNA is TGTGCCAGCAGTTCCCTCTCGGGCTCTGGGGCCAACGTCCTGACTTTC. Translating gives CASSSLSGSGANVLTF. Supplemented by reference TRBV28 and TRBJ2-6, the full variable domain reads DVKVTQSSRYLVKRTGEKVFLECVQDMDHENMFWYRQDPGLGLRLIYFSYDVKMKEKGDIPEGYSVSREKKERFSLILESASTNQTSMYLCASSSLSGSGANVLTFGAGSRLTVL.

The V gene is TRBV18, the J gene TRBJ1-2, with 9 bases aligning to TRBD1. Trimming cost V 3 bases and J 0 bases; bases outside gene matches: 2. CDR1 is KGHSH and CDR2 is LQKENI in the germline V gene. This CDR3 has 15 residues. Here the CDR3 DNA reads TGTGCCAGCTCACCCCGGGACAGGGCTAACTATGGCTACACCTTC. This translates into CASSPRDRANYGYTF.

This clone came up once. The rearrangement uses TRBV30 and TRBJ1-5, with 11 bases aligning to TRBD1. The CDR3 loop spans 13 amino acids. V shed 7 bases and J 5 bases; nucleotides not matched to a gene: 4. Looked up from germline, CDR1 is GTSNPN and CDR2 is SVGIG (reference sequence). CDR3 coding DNA: TGTGCCTTCGGGACAGGGGGACATCAGCCCCAGCATTTT. Its protein product is CAFGTGGHQPQHF.

This chain links TRBV27 with TRBJ2-1; the match to TRBD1 covers 10 bases. After removal of 5 bases from V and 15 bases from J, the junction contained 7 bases not matched to a gene. This CDR3 is built from 12 residues. Germline loops: CDR1 MNHEY, CDR2 SMNVEV (reference sequence). CDR3 in amino acids: CASSPLGQGLFF. DNA of the CDR3: TGTGCCAGCAGTCCCCTGGGACAGGGGTTGTTCTTC.

The V gene is TRBV28, the J gene TRBJ2-2; no definite D call. The CDR3 has 12 amino acids. Trimming stripped 5 bases from V and 7 bases from J, with 8 bases between. Germline CDR1 reads MDHEN; CDR2 reads SYDVKM. This chain's CDR3 is CASSESIGELFF. CDR3 nucleotide sequence: TGTGCCAGCAGTGAAAGCATCGGGGAGCTGTTTTTT.

The genes are TRBV19 and TRBJ2-1; possibly TRBD2 for D (7 bases). V lost 5 bases to trimming and J lost 4 bases, with 18 bases between them. Germline V lookup: CDR1 LNHDA, CDR2 SQIVND (reference sequence). The CDR3 runs to 16 residues. The CDR3 DNA follows: TGTGCCAGTAGTCGGGGTGAGAGCGGGACATACAATGAGCAGTTCTTC. Translated, it gives CASSRGESGTYNEQFF.

The V and J genes are TRBV6-4 and TRBJ2-2, with D possibly being TRBD2 (5 bases). Germline CDR1 and CDR2: MRHNA and SNTAGT. This CDR3 is built from 14 residues. V lost 6 bases and J lost 2, with 10 bases in between. The chain's CDR3 is CASRRSGNTGELFF. CDR3 bases: TGTGCCAGCAGGAGAAGCGGTAACACCGGGGAGCTGTTTTTT.

This rearrangement joins TRBV6-6 to TRBJ2-7; 8 positions agree with TRBD2. The CDR3 sequence is 13 residues long. Germline CDR1 is MNHNY and CDR2 is SVGAGI (reference sequence). Losses at the gene ends were 4 bases for V and 12 bases for J; bases not matched to a gene: 11. The CDR3 loop is CASSSGLDSLGYF. CDR3 DNA sequence: TGTGCCAGCAGTTCGGGACTAGATTCTCTTGGGTACTTC.